This record concerns one T cell receptor beta chain sequence. Repertoires were generated with immunoSEQ multiplex PCR, while TCRdb's copy carries only in-frame clones and drops some. The table has over 50,000 clones, around nine tenths seen once; the top ten hold approximately 1.5%. From germline, CDR1 is SGHVS and CDR2 FQNEAQ. Trimming took off 1 base at V and 6 bases at J, with 15 bases between the two ends. The CDR3 spans 15 residues. This sample was taken from a study of T cell changes during pregnancy in multiple sclerosis. The sequence was collected from a female donor in good health, enrolled as a control in a pregnancy study. Sample: peripheral blood, taken in the third trimester of pregnancy. This chain links TRBV7-8 with TRBJ2-5, with D uncertain. CDR3 residues: CASSLDPLSLQTQYF. The CDR3 DNA is TGTGCCAGCAGCTTAGATCCCCTCAGTTTGCAGACCCAGTACTTC.